The rows below give T cell receptor beta chains drawn from one sample of a study of spatial heterogeneity in lung cancer. TCRdb re-called the 5' RACE reads with MiXCR, one entry per CDR3 protein. The table includes 90,000 to 95,000 distinct CDR3 sequences, 12% detected once. This specimen was PBMCs, taken at surgery. The source is a male donor with early-stage non-small cell lung cancer. CDR3s include the opening cysteine and the closing phenylalanine or tryptophan. Fields, in order: CDR3 protein, V gene, clone size, CDR3 length. Rows may omit the clone size; those that give it use once, few, many or a size class.

CDR3aa: CASSPDRLGYTF; v_gene: TRBV16; abundance: .; len: 12
CDR3aa: CSARLASGSSYNEQFF; v_gene: TRBV20-1; abundance: .; len: 16
CDR3aa: CATSRDGPRSGANVLTF; v_gene: TRBV15; abundance: .; len: 17
CDR3aa: CASSDEVGQPQHF; v_gene: TRBV6-4; abundance: few; len: 13
CDR3aa: CATSSEKRGEQFF; v_gene: TRBV15; abundance: few; len: 13
CDR3aa: CASSELLGFTGELFF; v_gene: TRBV2; abundance: few; len: 15
CDR3aa: CASRGGWDSNQPQHF; v_gene: TRBV4-1; abundance: few; len: 15
CDR3aa: CASSFGPVTEAFF; v_gene: TRBV7-2; abundance: few; len: 13
CDR3aa: CASSLDATSTGELFF; v_gene: TRBV5-1; abundance: few; len: 15
CDR3aa: CASSRTGDSGELFF; v_gene: TRBV3-1; abundance: few; len: 14
CDR3aa: CASSLGQVSNTGELFF; v_gene: TRBV7-9; abundance: few; len: 16
CDR3aa: CASSFYHEKLFF; v_gene: TRBV12-3/TRBV12-4; abundance: few; len: 12
CDR3aa: CASSEAGAGGLMAYEQYF; v_gene: TRBV2; abundance: few; len: 18
CDR3aa: CASSLGGRQPQHF; v_gene: TRBV5-1; abundance: few; len: 13
CDR3aa: CATSRSRGPDTEAFF; v_gene: TRBV15; abundance: .; len: 15
CDR3aa: CASSLRTGVQDTQYF; v_gene: TRBV28; abundance: .; len: 15
CDR3aa: CASSTRVGTGELFF; v_gene: TRBV7-3; abundance: few; len: 14
CDR3aa: CASYYRGSSYNEQFF; v_gene: TRBV18; abundance: .; len: 15
CDR3aa: CASTEMGQRAYEQYF; v_gene: TRBV28; abundance: many; len: 15
CDR3aa: CASSSRGQGSPLHF; v_gene: TRBV27; abundance: many; len: 14
CDR3aa: CSARALTTEQYF; v_gene: TRBV20-1; abundance: .; len: 12
CDR3aa: CASSRNEQFF; v_gene: TRBV28; abundance: .; len: 10
CDR3aa: CASRIRDRVQPQHF; v_gene: TRBV27; abundance: few; len: 14
CDR3aa: CASTPAGLKAGYGYTF; v_gene: TRBV12-3/TRBV12-4; abundance: few; len: 16
CDR3aa: CSLRTGGLNQPQHF; v_gene: TRBV20-1; abundance: .; len: 14
CDR3aa: CASSDWTGSGEQYF; v_gene: TRBV28; abundance: .; len: 14
CDR3aa: CSARGTDKETQYF; v_gene: TRBV20-1; abundance: many; len: 13
CDR3aa: CASSFPAGGRTDTQYF; v_gene: TRBV7-6; abundance: .; len: 16
CDR3aa: CSVEKGEVSGQGGQNYGYTF; v_gene: TRBV29-1; abundance: .; len: 20
CDR3aa: CASSLLRTGGGETQYF; v_gene: TRBV28; abundance: .; len: 16
CDR3aa: CASSQETVYGYTF; v_gene: TRBV3-1; abundance: .; len: 13
CDR3aa: CASSRRGGLTPNNYGYTF; v_gene: TRBV7-9; abundance: .; len: 18
CDR3aa: CASSFLANTGELFF; v_gene: TRBV6-2/TRBV6-3; abundance: .; len: 14
CDR3aa: CASSPSGTGINEQFF; v_gene: TRBV18; abundance: few; len: 15
CDR3aa: CSARGSRLAGATGEQFF; v_gene: TRBV20-1; abundance: .; len: 17
CDR3aa: CASSYGSSNQPQHF; v_gene: TRBV6-2/TRBV6-3; abundance: many; len: 14
CDR3aa: CASSQDPGPSTDTQYF; v_gene: TRBV4-2; abundance: .; len: 16
CDR3aa: CASSFVGGAGNIQYF; v_gene: TRBV11-2; abundance: few; len: 15
CDR3aa: CASSQVSGGAYNEQFF; v_gene: TRBV4-1; abundance: few; len: 16
CDR3aa: CASSQAGIPSTDTQYF; v_gene: TRBV4-3; abundance: many; len: 16
CDR3aa: CAISRTVSTDTQYF; v_gene: TRBV10-3; abundance: many; len: 14
CDR3aa: CASSRGGTPNTGELFF; v_gene: TRBV28; abundance: many; len: 16
CDR3aa: CASSLVAGGNYEQYF; v_gene: TRBV7-2; abundance: .; len: 15
CDR3aa: CASSPLAALTYEQYF; v_gene: TRBV11-2; abundance: .; len: 15
CDR3aa: CASSSGTVNYEQYF; v_gene: TRBV5-1; abundance: many; len: 14
CDR3aa: CATSDSPLQGGTGELFF; v_gene: TRBV24-1; abundance: few; len: 17
CDR3aa: CASSFGGGTEAFF; v_gene: TRBV12-3/TRBV12-4; abundance: .; len: 13
CDR3aa: CASSFGLASGTQYF; v_gene: TRBV7-2; abundance: few; len: 14
CDR3aa: CASIHRGGGEKLFF; v_gene: TRBV7-9; abundance: few; len: 14
CDR3aa: CASTRGAWETQYF; v_gene: TRBV12-3/TRBV12-4; abundance: .; len: 13
CDR3aa: CSVVRETQYF; v_gene: TRBV29-1; abundance: .; len: 10